Listed below are T cell receptor beta chains from one sample, sequenced in a study of T-cell memory formation after mild COVID-19. From the 5' RACE reads, TCRdb called clonotypes with MiXCR, one entry per CDR3 protein. The repertoire holds 140,000 to 150,000 distinct CDR3 sequences, with about 5.5% as singletons. Sequenced material: PBMCs or a T cell subset sorted from them (not recorded which). The receptors come from an adult woman who had mild COVID-19 (a few samples of this study predate the infection). Cell type and time point are not known. Each CDR3 is given with its conserved first and last residue. D genes are given only for firm matches. Not all rows give a size; the values are once, few, many and, for expanded clones, a class.

j_call: TRBJ1-2; d_call: -; v_call: TRBV29-1; clone_size: -; cdr3_nt: TGCAGCGTTGGACAGGTTGATGGCTACACCTTC; cdr3_aa: CSVGQVDGYTF
j_call: TRBJ2-3; d_call: TRBD1; v_call: TRBV11-2; clone_size: -; cdr3_nt: TGTGCCAGCAGCCCCCATTCTTCGGGACAGGGGGCGAGGACAGATACGCAGTATTTT; cdr3_aa: CASSPHSSGQGARTDTQYF
j_call: TRBJ2-7; d_call: -; v_call: TRBV20-1; clone_size: -; cdr3_nt: TGCAGTGCTAGAGAAATGGGCAGGGTTATTCCCTACGAGCAGTACTTC; cdr3_aa: CSAREMGRVIPYEQYF
j_call: TRBJ2-5; d_call: -; v_call: TRBV7-2; clone_size: many; cdr3_nt: TGTGCCAGCAGCTACCGGGTTCAAGAGACCCAGTACTTC; cdr3_aa: CASSYRVQETQYF
j_call: TRBJ2-7; d_call: -; v_call: TRBV2; clone_size: -; cdr3_nt: TGTGCCAGCACCTTGGGGAGTCTATCCCTCCCCTACGAGCAGTACTTC; cdr3_aa: CASTLGSLSLPYEQYF
j_call: TRBJ2-2; d_call: TRBD1; v_call: TRBV4-3; clone_size: many; cdr3_nt: TGCGCCAGCAGAGCCGGGACAGCGACCGGGGAGCTGTTTTTT; cdr3_aa: CASRAGTATGELFF
j_call: TRBJ2-1; d_call: TRBD2; v_call: TRBV7-2; clone_size: few; cdr3_nt: TGTGCCAGCAGCTTTCTAGCGGGGGGGCCGAATGAGCAGTTCTTC; cdr3_aa: CASSFLAGGPNEQFF
j_call: TRBJ1-3; d_call: -; v_call: TRBV30; clone_size: few; cdr3_nt: TGTGCCTGGAGTTCCGACATCTCGGGAAACACCATATATTTT; cdr3_aa: CAWSSDISGNTIYF
j_call: TRBJ2-3; d_call: -; v_call: TRBV29-1; clone_size: few; cdr3_nt: TGCAGCGTGCGCTCGCCTCAAGGGCGAACAGATACGCAGTATTTT; cdr3_aa: CSVRSPQGRTDTQYF
j_call: TRBJ2-1; d_call: -; v_call: TRBV7-9; clone_size: many; cdr3_nt: TGTGCCAGCAGCCCCCTCGGTTGGCGGAGCTCCTACAATGAGCAGTTCTTC; cdr3_aa: CASSPLGWRSSYNEQFF
j_call: TRBJ2-7; d_call: -; v_call: TRBV27; clone_size: many; cdr3_nt: TGTGCCAGCAGTTTAAGGGAAAGTACGGAGCAGTACTTC; cdr3_aa: CASSLRESTEQYF
j_call: TRBJ2-2; d_call: -; v_call: TRBV6-1; clone_size: few; cdr3_nt: TGTGCCAGCACTACAGGGCAGCCCAACACCGGGGAGCTGTTTTTT; cdr3_aa: CASTTGQPNTGELFF
j_call: TRBJ2-5; d_call: TRBD2; v_call: TRBV12-3/TRBV12-4; clone_size: -; cdr3_nt: TGTGCCAGCAGACAACTAGCGGTCGGAGTTCGAGGGACCCAGTACTTC; cdr3_aa: CASRQLAVGVRGTQYF
j_call: TRBJ2-1; d_call: -; v_call: TRBV12-3/TRBV12-4; clone_size: many; cdr3_nt: TGTGCCAGCAGTTTCGCCGGGAGCTCGGATGAGCAGTTCTTC; cdr3_aa: CASSFAGSSDEQFF
j_call: TRBJ2-1; d_call: -; v_call: TRBV12-3/TRBV12-4; clone_size: few; cdr3_nt: TGTGCCAGCAGTAGGACAAAGGGGGTTTACAATGAGCAGTTCTTC; cdr3_aa: CASSRTKGVYNEQFF
j_call: TRBJ1-6; d_call: -; v_call: TRBV20-1; clone_size: few; cdr3_nt: TGCAGTGCTTCCGGGGGGGGAGGTAATTCACCCCTCCACTTT; cdr3_aa: CSASGGGGNSPLHF
j_call: TRBJ2-5; d_call: -; v_call: TRBV6-5; clone_size: many; cdr3_nt: TGTGCCAGCAGACGCGGACACATGGGGGAGACCCAGTACTTC; cdr3_aa: CASRRGHMGETQYF
j_call: TRBJ1-1; d_call: TRBD1; v_call: TRBV3-1; clone_size: -; cdr3_nt: TGTGCCAGCAGCCCATTCCCCGCCGGACAGGGAAAGTTGGGTACCACTGAAGCTTTCTTT; cdr3_aa: CASSPFPAGQGKLGTTEAFF
j_call: TRBJ2-6; d_call: -; v_call: TRBV18; clone_size: many; cdr3_nt: TGTGCCAGCTCACCAGGGGGCTCCGGGGCCAACGTCCTGACTTTC; cdr3_aa: CASSPGGSGANVLTF